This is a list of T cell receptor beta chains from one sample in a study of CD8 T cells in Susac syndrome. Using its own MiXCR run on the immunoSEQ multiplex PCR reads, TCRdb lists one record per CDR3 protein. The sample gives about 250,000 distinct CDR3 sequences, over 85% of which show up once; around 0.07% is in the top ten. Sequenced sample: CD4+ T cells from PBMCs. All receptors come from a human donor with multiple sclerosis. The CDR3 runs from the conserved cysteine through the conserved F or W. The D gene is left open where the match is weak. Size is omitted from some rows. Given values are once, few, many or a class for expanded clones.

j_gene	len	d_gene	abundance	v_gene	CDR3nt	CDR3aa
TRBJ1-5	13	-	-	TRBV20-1	TGCAGTGCTAGAAGGACCGCTGAAAGGCCCCAGCATTTT	CSARRTAERPQHF
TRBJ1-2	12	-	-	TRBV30	TGTGCCTCAGTGAAGGGGAACTATGGCTACACCTTC	CASVKGNYGYTF
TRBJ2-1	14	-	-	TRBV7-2	TGTGCCAGCAGCAACCGACAGGCCCGAAATGAGCAGTTCTTC	CASSNRQARNEQFF
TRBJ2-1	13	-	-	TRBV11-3	TGTGCCAGCAGCTTAGGTCCCTGGGATGAGCAGTTCTTC	CASSLGPWDEQFF
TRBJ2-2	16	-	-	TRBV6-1	TGTGCCACCCACTCCTGGGCCCAGCTAGACACCGGGGAGCTGTTTTTT	CATHSWAQLDTGELFF
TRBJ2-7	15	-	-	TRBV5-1	TGCGCCAGCAGCCCACTGTGGGGAGTTGGCTACGAGCAGTACTTC	CASSPLWGVGYEQYF
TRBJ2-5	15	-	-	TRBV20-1	TGCAGTGCCCGGGCGCGAGGGGGGTTCGAAGAGACCCAGTACTTC	CSARARGGFEETQYF
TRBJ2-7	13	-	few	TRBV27	TGTGCCAGCAGTTTAATAGGGGCCTACGAGCAGTACTTC	CASSLIGAYEQYF
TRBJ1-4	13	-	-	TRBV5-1	TGCGCCAGCAGCGACGGACAGAATGAAAAACTGTTTTTT	CASSDGQNEKLFF
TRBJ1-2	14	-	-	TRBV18	TGTGCCAGCTCACCCGCTGGGGGCGCCCAGGGCTACACCTTC	CASSPAGGAQGYTF
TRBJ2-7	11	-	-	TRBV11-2	TGTGCCAGCAGCGAGCATTACGAGCAGTACTTC	CASSEHYEQYF
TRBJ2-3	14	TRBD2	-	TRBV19	TGTGCCAGTAGTACGGGGGGGAGCACAGATACGCAGTATTTT	CASSTGGSTDTQYF
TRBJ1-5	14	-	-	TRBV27	TGTGCCAGCAGTTTGGAGTCACGTTACCAGCCCCAGCATTTT	CASSLESRYQPQHF
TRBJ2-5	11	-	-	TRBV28	TGTGCCAGCAGGGGGTTCGGGACCCAGTACTTC	CASRGFGTQYF
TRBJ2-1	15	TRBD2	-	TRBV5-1	TGCGCCAGCAGCTCCGGCGGGGGGGCCTTCAATGAGCAGTTCTTC	CASSSGGGAFNEQFF
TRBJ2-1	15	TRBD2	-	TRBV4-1	TGCGCCAGCAGCCAAGTAACTAGCGGGAGAGTTGAGCAGTTCTTC	CASSQVTSGRVEQFF
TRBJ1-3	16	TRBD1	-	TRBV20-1	TGCAGTGCCCCCCCGCCAGGGACAGACTCTGGAAACACCATATATTTT	CSAPPPGTDSGNTIYF
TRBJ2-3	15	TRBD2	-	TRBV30	TGTGCCTCCGGAGGTGGGAGGGCGGGCACAGATACGCAGTATTTT	CASGGGRAGTDTQYF
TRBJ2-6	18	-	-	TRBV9	TGTGCCAGCAGCTCCCGCACCGGGGTACCCTCTGGGGCCAACGTCCTGACTTTC	CASSSRTGVPSGANVLTF
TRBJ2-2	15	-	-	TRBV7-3	TGTGCCAGCAGCTTAGCCCCCTCTGGGACCGGGGAGCTGTTTTTT	CASSLAPSGTGELFF
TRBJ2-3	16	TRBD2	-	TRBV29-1	TGCAGCGTCCTAACAAACCCTAGCGGTATCACAGATACGCAGTATTTT	CSVLTNPSGITDTQYF
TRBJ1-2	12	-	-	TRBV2	TGTGCCAGCAGTGAAACGCCCTGGTTCCACACCTTC	CASSETPWFHTF
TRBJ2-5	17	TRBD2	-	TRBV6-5	TGTGCCAGCAGTTACTCGGCTAGCGGGGGGACGGGTGGGACCCAGTACTTC	CASSYSASGGTGGTQYF
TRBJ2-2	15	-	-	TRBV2	TGTGCCAGCAGCTTCGCTCGGCGCGACACCGGGGAGCTGTTTTTT	CASSFARRDTGELFF
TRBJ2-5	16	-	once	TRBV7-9	TGTGCCAGCAGCGGCAGTTGGGTAGGGGCAAGAGAGACCCAGTACTTC	CASSGSWVGARETQYF